This paragraph covers one T cell receptor beta chain sequence. Its antigen remains unknown. The source of the sample is a study of CD8+CD57+ T cells in acquired aplastic anemia. At the level of the study: Sorted CD4+ and CD8+ cells gave an average of roughly 3.3 ug of DNA. Healthy donor sequencing depth: around 10 million CD4+, fewer than 13 million CD8+ reads. Overall study results and limits: No significant patient-versus-control difference appeared in CD8+ Simpson's diversity. In common between the patients and the controls were around 29 CD8+ CDR3 sequences.

Germline V gives CDR1 SGHTA, CDR2 FQGNSA. This CDR3 contains 14 residues. Between the trimmed V and J ends, which lost 5 bases and 11 bases, there was a span of 18 bases. The TCR beta profiling, which covered VDJ combination and CDR3 sequence, was carried out using genomic DNA as the template. Using its own MiXCR run on the reads, TCRdb lists one record per CDR3 protein. The table has about 190,000 distinct CDR3 sequences, around half seen once. The TCR originated in a human donor in good health, serving as a control. Sequenced input: sorted CD4+, CD8+, or CD8+CD57+ T cells (not recorded which) from PBMCs. The chain couples TRBV7-2 to TRBJ1-4; D gene ambiguous. This chain's CDR3 is CASSLRGEKSKLFF. CDR3 DNA: TGTGCCAGCAGCCTGCGTGGGGAGAAGAGCAAACTGTTTTTT.